The entry that follows covers one TCR beta chain sequence. Its antigen is currently unknown. The sample is drawn from a study of OX40 agonist ivuxolimab in advanced cancers. The CDR3 loop spans 13 amino acids. Germline V gene sequence: CDR1 SGHRS, CDR2 YFSETQ. The V end was cut by 1 base, the J end by 5 bases, with 9 bases between. Study-wide points: There was clonal expansion of CD4+ and CD8+ blood T cells by week 6 at 0.1 to 3.0 mg/kg.

Generated by immunoSEQ multiplex PCR, the TCRdb table keeps only in-frame clones and is missing some. The table shows under 140,000 clones, with roughly nine tenths occurring only once. The specimen was CD4+ or CD8+ T cells sorted from blood, collected in a trial of the OX40 agonist ivuxolimab. This TCR derives from an adult with an advanced solid tumor such as melanoma, head and neck, liver or kidney cancer. J is TRBJ2-5 and V is TRBV5-1; D is possibly TRBD1 (6 bases). For the CDR3, the DNA is TGCGCCAGCAGCTTGTCAGGGGCCGAGACCCAGTACTTC. Its protein product is CASSLSGAETQYF.